This entry lists 23 T cell receptor beta chains sequenced from one sample in a study of T-cell reconstitution after alpha-beta-depleted transplantation in children. For TCRbeta, the library was prepared with unique molecular identifiers. One entry per CDR3 protein, called by TCRdb with MiXCR from the PCR reads. The sample has some 600,000 distinct CDR3 sequences, over 10% seen once. The sample here was PBMCs, mostly from graft donor cells, taken 360 days after TCRalphabeta/CD19-depleted stem cell transplant. The source of these receptors is a male patient under 18 who had a stem cell transplant for acute myeloid leukemia, so the T cells may come from the graft donor.

This clonotype has a count of ten or more. J is TRBJ1-2 and V is TRBV2; maybe TRBD1 (5 bases). The CDR3 totals 14 residues. V was shortened by 3 bases and J by 0 bases, with 8 bases between the two germline ends. Germline loops: CDR1 SNHLY, CDR2 FYNNEI. The CDR3 sequence is CASSDGGPNYGYTF. CDR3 coding DNA: TGTGCCAGCAGTGACGGGGGACCTAACTATGGCTACACCTTC.

In this sample, this clonotype turned up a few times. The chain couples TRBV5-1 to TRBJ1-1; no clear D gene. CDR1 is SGHRS, CDR2 YFSETQ, per germline. The CDR3 runs 13 residues. V was pared by 3 bases and J by 0 bases, with 6 bases between. CDR3 coding DNA: TGCGCCAGCAGCTCCTTAGTGAACACTGAAGCTTTCTTT. This translates into CASSSLVNTEAFF.

This clonotype was counted many times. The J gene is TRBJ2-1, the V gene TRBV28; 8 nucleotides line up with TRBD2. With 3 bases clipped from V and 9 bases from J, the junction kept 10 bases outside the gene matches. Germline V lookup: CDR1 MDHEN, CDR2 SYDVKM. The CDR3 sequence is 15 residues long. CDR3 protein: CASSLPGLVGSEQFF. DNA of the CDR3: TGTGCCAGCAGTTTGCCGGGACTAGTAGGAAGTGAGCAGTTCTTC.

Many counts were recorded for this clonotype. This chain links TRBV6-1 with TRBJ2-1; 11 bases agree with TRBD2. This CDR3 spans 16 amino acids. Germline CDR1 and CDR2: MNHNS and SASEGT. Trimming at V came to 6 bases and at J to 7 bases, leaving 11 bases not matched to a gene. The DNA of the CDR3 is TGTGCCAGCAGACCCCAGGGACTAGCGGTGATTAATGAGCAGTTCTTC. As protein: CASRPQGLAVINEQFF.

The V call is TRBV28, the J call TRBJ2-5; perhaps TRBD2 as D (6 bases). The CDR3 spans 14 residues. CDR1 MDHEN and CDR2 SYDVKM come from the germline V gene. V dropped 4 bases and J dropped 4 bases, with 13 bases sitting between them. The CDR3 bases are TGTGCCAGCAGTTCCTTAGCGGAGCTAGAGACCCAGTACTTC. Translating it yields CASSSLAELETQYF. Using reference TRBV28 and TRBJ2-5 for the parts outside the CDR3, the full variable domain is DVKVTQSSRYLVKRTGEKVFLECVQDMDHENMFWYRQDPGLGLRLIYFSYDVKMKEKGDIPEGYSVSREKKERFSLILESASTNQTSMYLCASSSLAELETQYFGPGTRLLVL.

This chain links TRBV29-1 with TRBJ2-7, with 8 bases aligning to TRBD1. V trimming: 7 bases; J trimming: 2 bases; junction bases outside the gene matches: 7. Germline loops: CDR1 SQVTM, CDR2 ANQGSEA. The CDR3 is 13 residues long. CDR3 in amino acids: CSDRDRTTYEQYF. Here the CDR3 DNA reads TGCAGCGATCGGGACAGGACCACCTACGAGCAGTACTTC.

The chain is built from TRBV18 and TRBJ1-1, with D tentatively TRBD1 (5 bases). Trimming took 3 bases from V and 0 from J, leaving 11 bases between them. Germline assignment: CDR1 KGHSH and CDR2 LQKENI. The CDR3 totals 15 residues. CDR3 in amino acids: CASSPEDRMNTEAFF. The CDR3 DNA follows: TGTGCCAGCTCACCCGAAGACAGAATGAACACTGAAGCTTTCTTT. The full variable domain, in which reference TRBV18 and TRBJ1-1 provide the parts outside the CDR3, is NAGVMQNPRHLVRRRGQEARLRCSPMKGHSHVYWYRQLPEEGLKFMVYLQKENIIDESGMPKERFSAEFPKEGPSILRIQQVVRGDSAAYFCASSPEDRMNTEAFFGQGTRLTVV.

This clonotype was recorded a few times. The V gene is TRBV4-3, the J gene TRBJ2-3; no firm D call. Looked up from germline, CDR1 is LGHNA and CDR2 is YSLEER. The CDR3 is made up of 16 amino acids. The V gene lost 0 bases and the J gene lost 1 base, with 11 bases spanning the gap. This chain's CDR3 is CASSQDGPSGTDTQYF. DNA of the CDR3: TGCGCCAGCAGCCAAGATGGCCCTTCCGGCACAGATACGCAGTATTTT.

This clonotype was observed a few times. The chain is built from TRBV11-1 and TRBJ1-4; TRBD1 agrees at 7 bases. The CDR3 runs to 18 residues. V gave up 5 bases and J gave up 4 bases; unmatched junction bases: 16. Per germline, CDR1 SGHAT and CDR2 FQDESV (reference sequence). The CDR3 sequence is CASSPTGTLDPFNEKLFF. DNA of the CDR3: TGTGCCAGCAGCCCGACAGGGACACTAGATCCTTTTAATGAAAAACTGTTTTTT. The full variable domain, completed using reference TRBV11-1 and TRBJ1-4, is EAEVAQSPRYKITEKSQAVAFWCDPISGHATLYWYRQILGQGPELLVQFQDESVVDDSQLPKDRFSAERLKGVDSTLKIQPAELGDSAMYLCASSPTGTLDPFNEKLFFGSGTQLSVL.

This clonotype was observed many times. CDR3 protein: CASSLIAGGPRQETQYF. The CDR3 DNA sequence: TGTGCCAGCAGTTTAATAGCGGGAGGGCCCCGGCAAGAGACCCAGTACTTC. The rearrangement joins TRBV28 to TRBJ2-5; 11 nucleotides line up with TRBD2. The V gene end was trimmed by 2 bases and the J gene end by 2 bases; junction bases not matched to a gene: 7. The germline V gene has CDR1 MDHEN and CDR2 SYDVKM. The CDR3 totals 17 residues. The full variable domain, with the rest looked up from reference TRBV28 and TRBJ2-5, is DVKVTQSSRYLVKRTGEKVFLECVQDMDHENMFWYRQDPGLGLRLIYFSYDVKMKEKGDIPEGYSVSREKKERFSLILESASTNQTSMYLCASSLIAGGPRQETQYFGPGTRLLVL.

This clonotype was seen a few times. The rearrangement joins TRBV4-1 to TRBJ1-5, with D unclear. The ends were cut back, 2 bases at V and 7 bases at J, with 6 bases in the middle. The CDR3 length is 12 residues. Germline V gene data show CDR1 as MGHRA and CDR2 as YSYEKL. In nucleotides, the CDR3 is TGCGCCAGCAGCCAACCCGCGCAGCCCCAGCATTTT. This codes for CASSQPAQPQHF.

CDR3 protein: CASSPRRLNQPQHF. CDR3 DNA sequence: TGTGCCAGCAGCCCCAGGCGTCTGAATCAGCCCCAGCATTTT. The rearrangement joins TRBV4-2 to TRBJ1-5; D remains ambiguous. CDR1 is LGHNA, CDR2 YNFKEQ, per germline. The ends were cut back, 4 bases at V and 4 bases at J, with 11 bases in the middle. The CDR3 is 14 amino acids.

The chain recombines TRBV27 with TRBJ2-5, with D possibly TRBD1 on 6 matching bases. Germline values: CDR1 MNHEY, CDR2 SMNVEV (reference sequence). V was cut by 6 bases and J by 1 base, with 15 bases left in between. This CDR3 has 15 amino acids. CDR3 protein: CASSREQGVQETQYF. The CDR3 nucleotides are TGTGCCAGCAGCCGCGAACAGGGTGTCCAAGAGACCCAGTACTTC.

V gene TRBV27 combines with J gene TRBJ2-1; a possible D gene is TRBD1 (5 bases). Germline lookup yields CDR1 MNHEY and CDR2 SMNVEV (reference sequence). The CDR3 length is 16 residues. Trimming shortened V by 5 bases and J by 5 bases, and 19 bases separated the two germline ends. CDR3 region: CASSPIKGQTHNEQFF. In DNA form, the CDR3 reads TGTGCCAGCAGTCCCATCAAGGGGCAGACCCACAATGAGCAGTTCTTC.

The CDR3 sequence: CASSLLVGTGELFF. CDR3 nucleotide sequence: TGTGCCAGCAGCTTATTAGTAGGGACCGGGGAGCTGTTTTTT. The rearrangement joins TRBV5-8 to TRBJ2-2; no definite D call. Germline V CDR1 and CDR2: SGHTS, YDEGEE. The germline V and J ends were trimmed by 2 bases and 5 bases, with 10 bases remaining between them. The CDR3 runs 14 residues.

In this sample, this clonotype turned up a few times. The chain links TRBV29-1 to TRBJ1-1; D might be TRBD1 (5 bases). The CDR3 runs 14 residues. From germline, CDR1 is SQVTM and CDR2 ANQGSEA. Trimming took off 0 bases at V and 7 bases at J, with 15 bases between the two ends. CDR3 amino acids: CSVEDRSGLFEAFF. The CDR3 DNA sequence: TGCAGCGTTGAAGATCGGTCGGGGCTCTTTGAAGCTTTCTTT.

The chain links TRBV28 to TRBJ2-6; D is ambiguous. Germline V gene data show CDR1 as MDHEN and CDR2 as SYDVKM. V lost 6 bases to trimming and J lost 2 bases, with 11 bases between them. This CDR3 has 15 residues. The CDR3 region has the DNA TGTGCCAGCAGCCTCCAGACCCCTGGGGCCAACGTCCTGACTTTC. Amino acid sequence: CASSLQTPGANVLTF.

This clonotype was observed at least ten times. The J gene is TRBJ2-7, the V gene TRBV10-3, with D possibly called TRBD1 or TRBD2 (5 bases each). Trimming left V 6 bases short and J 9 bases short, with 18 bases between. CDR1 and CDR2 (germline): ENHRY, SYGVKD. CDR3 size: 13 residues. CDR3 protein: CAISRGPTEGQYF. CDR3 bases: TGTGCCATCAGCCGGGGACCTACCGAGGGGCAGTACTTC.

This clonotype has just a few counts. The rearrangement uses TRBV7-3 and TRBJ2-1, with 7 bases lining up with TRBD2. Trimming took 2 bases from V and 6 from J; bases not matched to a gene: 10. This CDR3 comprises 16 residues. CDR1 is SGHTA, CDR2 FQGTGA, per germline. The chain's CDR3 is CASSLSSGVLGNEQFF. CDR3 nucleotide sequence: TGTGCCAGCAGCTTATCTAGCGGCGTTCTGGGCAATGAGCAGTTCTTC.

This clonotype was picked up a small number of times. The J gene is TRBJ2-7, the V gene TRBV9; the D is unclear. Trimming cost V 0 bases and J 2 bases, with 9 bases left between them. The CDR3 covers 14 residues. Germline V gives CDR1 SGDLS, CDR2 YYNGEE. The CDR3 nucleotides read TGTGCCAGCAGCGTAGGACTTGGCACCTACGAGCAGTACTTC. It codes for CASSVGLGTYEQYF.

This chain links TRBV3-1 with TRBJ2-5; TRBD1 aligns across 7 bases. The CDR3 loop spans 15 amino acids. Losses at the gene ends were 0 bases for V and 2 bases for J; bases not matched to a gene: 3. Germline V CDR1 and CDR2: LGHDT, YNNKEL (reference sequence). The CDR3 DNA sequence: TGTGCCAGCAGCCAAGACGGCAGGGGGCAAGAGACCCAGTACTTC. Its translation is CASSQDGRGQETQYF.

Written as DNA, the CDR3 is TGTGCCAGTAATGGGATTCGGGTAACCGGGGAGCTGTTTTTT. Protein product: CASNGIRVTGELFF. V usage is TRBV19 and J usage is TRBJ2-2; D is ambiguous. This CDR3 region has 14 residues. Trimming shortened V by 7 bases and J by 5 bases, and 14 bases separated the two germline ends. Germline CDR1 LNHDA, CDR2 SQIVND (reference sequence).

J is TRBJ2-7 and V is TRBV18; D uncertain. The V end was cut by 2 bases, the J end by 5 bases, with 10 bases between. The germline gives CDR1 KGHSH, CDR2 LQKENI. This CDR3 is 13 amino acids long. The CDR3 nucleotides read TGTGCCAGCTCACCATCCTCCCCAGACGAGCAGTACTTC. Translating it yields CASSPSSPDEQYF.